The clone carrying this T cell receptor (beta chain) was observed at least ten times. Its antigen is not known. The CDR3 totals 17 residues. The junction had 7 bases not matched to a gene; V was cut back by 0 bases and J by 2 bases. CDR1 and CDR2 from the germline V gene are LGHNA and YNFKEQ. This sample is part of a study of blood T cells in healthy people across ages. Regarding the study as a whole: Changes seen in expanded clonotypes were possibly confounded by donor CMV status left unknown. Roughly linear declines in TCR beta diversity per million T cells occurred with age. Long-lived donors carried more naive CD4+ cells and greater diversity than aged donors.

PCR was performed a second time for about 7 to 12 cycles using a sample-barcoded 5' primer and a J-beta primer mix. The template-switch adaptor was a 5' adaptor with 12 random nucleotides. It tagged each cDNA molecule. Via MiXCR, TCRdb re-called the 5' RACE reads, giving one row per CDR3 protein. Here the sample spans roughly 1.6 million distinct CDR3 sequences, roughly 32% being singletons. The genes are TRBV4-2 and TRBJ2-7; 10 bases map to TRBD2. This receptor was obtained from a woman in her twenties or thirties in good health. Material: blood. CDR3 region: CASSQEQASGSPYEQYF. The CDR3 coding sequence is TGTGCCAGCAGCCAAGAGCAGGCTAGCGGGAGCCCCTACGAGCAGTACTTC.